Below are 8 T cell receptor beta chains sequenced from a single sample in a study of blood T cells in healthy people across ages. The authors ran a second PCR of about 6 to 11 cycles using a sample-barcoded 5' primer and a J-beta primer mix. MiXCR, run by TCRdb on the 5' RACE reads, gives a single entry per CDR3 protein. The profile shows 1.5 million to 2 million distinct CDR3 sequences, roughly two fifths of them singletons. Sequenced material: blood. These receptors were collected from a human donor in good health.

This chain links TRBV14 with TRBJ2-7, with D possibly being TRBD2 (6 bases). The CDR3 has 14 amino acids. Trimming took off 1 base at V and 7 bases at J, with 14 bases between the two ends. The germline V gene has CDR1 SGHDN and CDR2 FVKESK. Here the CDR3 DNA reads TGTGCCAGCAGCCAAGGACGGATGGGGAGGGAGCAGTACTTC. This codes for CASSQGRMGREQYF.

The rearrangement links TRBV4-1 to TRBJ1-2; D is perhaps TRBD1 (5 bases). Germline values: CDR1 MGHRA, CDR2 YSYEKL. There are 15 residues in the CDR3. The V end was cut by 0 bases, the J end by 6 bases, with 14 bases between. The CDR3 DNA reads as TGCGCCAGCAGCCAAGATCAAAGGAGGGGAGATGGCTACACCTTC. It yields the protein CASSQDQRRGDGYTF.

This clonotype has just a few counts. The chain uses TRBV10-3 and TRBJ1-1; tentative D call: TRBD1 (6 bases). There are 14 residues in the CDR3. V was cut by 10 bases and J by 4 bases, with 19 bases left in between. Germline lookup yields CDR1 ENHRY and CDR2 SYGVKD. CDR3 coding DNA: TGTGCCACCGCAACCGGAGAGGGGGGCACTGAAGCTTTCTTT. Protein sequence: CATATGEGGTEAFF.

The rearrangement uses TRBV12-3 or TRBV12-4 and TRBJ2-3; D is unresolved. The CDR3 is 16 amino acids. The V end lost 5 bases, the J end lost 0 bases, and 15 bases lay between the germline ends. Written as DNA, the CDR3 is TGTGCCAGCAGTCCTGGTAGAGGAGCTAGCACAGATACGCAGTATTTT. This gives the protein CASSPGRGASTDTQYF.

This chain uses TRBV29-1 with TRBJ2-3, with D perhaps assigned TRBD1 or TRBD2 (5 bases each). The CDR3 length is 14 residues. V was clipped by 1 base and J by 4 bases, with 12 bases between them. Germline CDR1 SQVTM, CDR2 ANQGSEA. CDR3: CSVEGDVGSDTQYF. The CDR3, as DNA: TGCAGCGTTGAAGGGGACGTAGGATCAGATACGCAGTATTTT.

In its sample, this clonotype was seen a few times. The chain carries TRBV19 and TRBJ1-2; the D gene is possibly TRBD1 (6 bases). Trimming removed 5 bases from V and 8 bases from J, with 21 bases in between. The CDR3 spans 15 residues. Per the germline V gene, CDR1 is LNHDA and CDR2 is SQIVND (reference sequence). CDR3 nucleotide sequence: TGTGCCAGTAGTTCAAGACCTAACAGGGCGAGGGGCTACACCTTC. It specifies CASSSRPNRARGYTF.

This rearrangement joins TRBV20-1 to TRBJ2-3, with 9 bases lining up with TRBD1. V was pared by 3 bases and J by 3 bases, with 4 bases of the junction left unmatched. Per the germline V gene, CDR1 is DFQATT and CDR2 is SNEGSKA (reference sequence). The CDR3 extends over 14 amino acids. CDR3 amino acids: CSASPGTGTDTQYF. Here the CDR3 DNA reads TGCAGTGCTAGTCCCGGGACAGGGACAGATACGCAGTATTTT.

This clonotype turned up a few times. The chain's CDR3 is CASSQGGSGGAALGETQYF. DNA for the CDR3: TGTGCCAGCAGCCAAGGGGGGAGCGGGGGGGCAGCATTGGGAGAGACCCAGTACTTC. This chain connects TRBV3-1 to TRBJ2-5; 10 bases align to TRBD2. V was pared by 1 base and J by 4 bases, with 15 bases of the junction left unmatched. The length of the CDR3 is 19 residues. Per germline, CDR1 LGHDT and CDR2 YNNKEL (reference sequence).